A single sample is the source of the 8 T cell receptor beta chains below, sequenced in a study of blood T cell repertoires in COVID-19 (TCRdb year 2020). The method was the immunoSEQ multiplex PCR assay. Sourced from immuneACCESS, this table was stored by TCRdb with only in-frame sequences that have V and J called. A share of the clones is absent; for the studies checked, an unresolved V gene accounts for under half, and the remainder has no known explanation. The sample profile shows about 300,000 clones; roughly nine tenths of them were found once. Jointly, the top ten make up approximately 1.8% of the sample. The sequenced sample was peripheral blood. The receptors shown here come from a woman aged 25-40 years with COVID-19, enrolled during active disease.

The gene calls are TRBV28 and TRBJ1-4, with TRBD1 as a possible D gene (6 bases). Per the germline V gene, CDR1 is MDHEN and CDR2 is SYDVKM. This CDR3 is 14 amino acids long. With 8 bases removed from V and 10 bases from J, the gap between germline ends came to 20 bases. CDR3 loop: CASLSGSSTGKLFF. CDR3 in DNA: TGTGCCAGCCTTTCGGGCAGTTCGACAGGAAAACTGTTTTTT. Based on the CDR3 plus reference TRBV28 and TRBJ1-4, the full variable domain is DVKVTQSSRYLVKRTGEKVFLECVQDMDHENMFWYRQDPGLGLRLIYFSYDVKMKEKGDIPEGYSVSREKKERFSLILESASTNQTSMYLCASLSGSSTGKLFFGSGTQLSVL.

This chain uses TRBV5-5 with TRBJ2-7, with 7 bases matching TRBD2. CDR3 length: 13 amino acids. V gave up 4 bases and J gave up 3 bases; unmatched junction bases: 4. The germline CDR1 and CDR2 sequences are SGHKS and YYEKEE (reference sequence). CDR3 sequence reads: CASSTGGFYEQYV. The CDR3 DNA reads as TGTGCCAGCAGCACCGGGGGGTTCTACGAGCAGTACGTC.

V and J are TRBV7-9 and TRBJ2-2; 10 bases align to TRBD1. Germline V lookup: CDR1 SEHNR, CDR2 FQNEAQ (reference sequence). This CDR3 comprises 17 residues. V was clipped by 5 bases and J by 6 bases; unmatched bases: 12. In DNA form, the CDR3 reads TGTGCCAGCAGCGAACGAAAAACTGGACAGGGGGCCGGGGAGCTGTTTTTT. Amino acid sequence: CASSERKTGQGAGELFF.

V and J are TRBV21-1 and TRBJ2-5; TRBD1 is the table's D call and was not checked against the DNA. TRBV21-1 is given as a pseudogene. The CDR3 length is 19 residues. The CDR3 coding sequence is TGTGCCAGCAGCAACCCAACGAGCCGGGGACAGGGGGCGCGGGAGACCCAGTACTTC. Translating gives CASSNPTSRGQGARETQYF.

V gene TRBV28 combines with J gene TRBJ1-2, with 10 bases matching TRBD1. The germline V gene encodes CDR1 MDHEN and CDR2 SYDVKM. The CDR3 has 15 residues. V lost 3 bases to trimming and J lost 8 bases; unmatched junction nucleotides: 9. CDR3 DNA: TGTGCCAGCAGTTTGGCCCGACAGGGGGCGGGGGGCTACACCTTC. This codes for CASSLARQGAGGYTF.

The chain is built from TRBV5-4 and TRBJ2-5; 7 nucleotides agree with TRBD1. The CDR3 runs to 12 residues. In germline, CDR1 is SGHNT, CDR2 YYREEE (reference sequence). The V segment lost 4 bases and the J segment 5 bases; nucleotides outside the gene matches: 2. The CDR3 is CASSIQGETQYF. The CDR3 DNA reads as TGTGCCAGCAGCATACAGGGGGAGACCCAGTACTTC.

V and J are TRBV3-1 (or the pseudogene TRBV3-2) and TRBJ2-7; D possibly corresponds to TRBD2 (6 bases). CDR3 length: 13 residues. V was cut by 3 bases and J by 5 bases, with 11 bases left in between. Looked up from germline, CDR1 is LGHDT and CDR2 is YNNKEL (reference sequence). CDR3 sequence reads: CASSHRGGDEQYF. CDR3 DNA sequence: TGTGCCAGCAGCCACCGAGGCGGGGACGAGCAGTACTTC.

The gene calls are TRBV5-1 and TRBJ1-3; 9 bases fit TRBD1. CDR1 SGHRS and CDR2 YFSETQ come from the germline V gene. The CDR3 runs 16 residues. V shed 4 bases, J shed 4 bases, and the junction held 9 bases outside the gene matches. The CDR3 coding sequence is TGCGCCAGCAGCCTGGGACAGGGACTTTCAGGAAACACCATATATTTT. Its translation: CASSLGQGLSGNTIYF.